A single sample gave rise to the 3 T cell receptor beta chains below, sequenced in a study of monozygotic twins with inflammatory bowel disease. TCRdb derives one entry per CDR3 protein from the 5' RACE reads, leaving out DNA. This sample carries 200,000 to 250,000 distinct CDR3 sequences, with 7.5% to 9.5% going to the ten biggest clones. The sequencing input was blood. All receptors derive from a human donor with ulcerative colitis or Crohn's disease, or a healthy co-twin of an affected twin (not recorded which).

The CDR3 loop is CASSLISGRVEQFF. The chain joins TRBV28 to TRBJ2-1; TCRdb proposes TRBD2, but this gene call is untestable without DNA. The CDR3 totals 14 residues. The V gene's germline CDR1 is MDHEN and CDR2 SYDVKM.

The chain's CDR3 is CSVTGQGVGETQYF. The rearrangement joins TRBV29-1 to TRBJ2-5; TCRdb's D call, TRBD1, is unchecked because there is no DNA. The CDR3 consists of 14 residues. Germline V gives CDR1 SQVTM, CDR2 ANQGSEA.

This chain uses TRBV28 with TRBJ2-3; checking the TCRdb D call of TRBD1 is not possible without DNA. There are 14 residues in the CDR3. Germline CDR1 and CDR2: MDHEN and SYDVKM. The CDR3 sequence is CASSLVMAPDTQYF.